This T cell receptor beta chain was identified in a study of high-grade serous ovarian cancer treatment subgroups. Points from the study as a whole: Different patients shared almost no repertoire; same-patient tumors shared about 0.1 to 0.8.

The CDR3 is 15 amino acids. The V and J ends lost 1 base and 0 bases, in that order; junction bases with no gene match: 4. Germline V gene lookup returns CDR1 SGHDT and CDR2 YYEEEE. Tumor samples were obtained before definitive surgery or chemotherapy. A note on this clone: Its antigen is currently unknown.

Clones were sequenced by immunoSEQ multiplex PCR, and TCRdb holds only the in-frame ones, with some missing. The sample lists nearly 15,000 clones; less than 90% were seen once. The sequence came from a human donor with high-grade serous ovarian cancer. Input material: tumor tissue. This sequence joins TRBV5-6 and TRBJ2-7; 7 bases are a match to TRBD2. CDR3 protein: CASSLQGGGSYEQYF. CDR3 sequence (DNA): TGTGCCAGCAGCTTGCAGGGCGGGGGCTCCTACGAGCAGTACTTC. Filled out from reference TRBV5-6 and TRBJ2-7, the complete variable domain reads DAGVTQSPTHLIKTRGQQVTLRCSPKSGHDTVSWYQQALGQGPQFIFQYYEEEERQRGNFPDRFSGHQFPNYSSELNVNALLLGDSALYLCASSLQGGGSYEQYFGPGTRLTVT.